The TCR beta chain described here comes from a study of blood T cell repertoires in COVID-19. Turning to the study itself: Sites in the United States, Italy and Spain provided acute and convalescent COVID-19 samples.

This clone occurred once. Generated by immunoSEQ multiplex PCR, the TCRdb table keeps only in-frame clones and is missing some. The sample holds more than 110,000 clones; about four fifths are singletons and the top ten take over 5%. Sample: peripheral blood. The receptor was derived from a human donor in a cohort sampled during active COVID-19.

CDR3 nucleotide sequence: TGTGCCAGCAGCTTTTTTAGTACCACAGCTAACACCGGGGAGCTGTTTTTT. The encoded protein is CASSFFSTTANTGELFF. The chain carries TRBV5-6 and TRBJ2-2; D unresolved. The V gene's germline CDR1 is SGHDT and CDR2 YYEEEE. V shed 2 bases and J shed 2 bases, with 16 bases lying between them. The length of the CDR3 is 17 residues.